Following are 4 T cell receptor beta chains from one sample sequenced in a study of beta chain features in type 1 diabetes. Sequenced material consisted of expressed TCRB transcripts (all of the isolated RNA was reverse transcribed). Some clones are missing from TCRdb's copy, which holds only in-frame ones; the method was immunoSEQ multiplex PCR. In the table there are 300,000 to 350,000 clones, roughly 8.8% of which are singletons. Their antigens are not known. General study findings and limits: A moderate, significant TCRB CDR3 shortening appeared in type 1 diabetes across four CD4+ subsets.

Specimen: central memory CD4+ T cells from blood. These receptor sequences come from a man aged 30-40 years with type 1 diabetes.

V is TRBV6-1 and J is TRBJ1-2; D might be TRBD1 (6 bases). Germline V gene lookup returns CDR1 MNHNS and CDR2 SASEGT. V lost 2 bases and J lost 8, with 15 bases in between. The length of the CDR3 is 14 residues. In nucleotides, the CDR3 is TGTGCCAGCAGTGAATATGGGGCAGGGGTGGGCTACACCTTC. It encodes CASSEYGAGVGYTF.

This clone has more than one count but fewer than ten. V and J are TRBV7-9 and TRBJ2-1, with D possibly matching TRBD2 (6 bases). The CDR3 runs to 17 residues. With 3 bases removed from V and 0 bases from J, the gap between germline ends came to 15 bases. Germline assignment: CDR1 SEHNR and CDR2 FQNEAQ (reference sequence). The CDR3 is CASSLARGLISYNEQFF. In DNA, the CDR3 is TGTGCCAGCAGCTTGGCGAGGGGACTGATCTCCTACAATGAGCAGTTCTTC.

The rearrangement uses TRBV2 and TRBJ1-6, with a tentative D call TRBD1 (6 bases). The CDR3 covers 15 residues. V lost 0 bases and J lost 10, with 13 bases in between. Germline CDR1 SNHLY, CDR2 FYNNEI. The DNA for the CDR3 is TGTGCCAGCAGTGAAGCGACTGGGGGCGGCTCACCCCTCCACTTT. It is translated as CASSEATGGGSPLHF.

Only a few counts were recorded for this clone. The chain recombines TRBV7-2 with TRBJ2-1; D not resolved. Germline CDR1 reads SGHTA; CDR2 reads FQGNSA. V dropped 1 base and J dropped 6 bases, with 13 bases sitting between them. This CDR3 is 15 amino acids long. CDR3 sequence (DNA): TGTGCCAGCAGCTTAGGACCCTTAGCCGCCAATGAGCAGTTCTTC. This translates into CASSLGPLAANEQFF.